The 8 T cell receptor beta chains below were found in one sample sequenced in a study of monozygotic twins with inflammatory bowel disease. After re-calling the 5' RACE reads, TCRdb lists one entry per CDR3 protein, DNA absent. In total, the table holds 330,000 or so distinct CDR3 sequences. Sequenced: blood. These receptors came from a human donor with ulcerative colitis or Crohn's disease, or a healthy co-twin of an affected twin (not recorded which).

This chain uses TRBV7-2 with TRBJ2-7; TCRdb's D call, TRBD2, is unchecked because there is no DNA. The length of the CDR3 is 15 residues. Germline lookup yields CDR1 SGHTA and CDR2 FQGNSA. CDR3 sequence reads: CASSLVGAGGYEQYF.

The chain combines TRBV20-1 with TRBJ2-1. The germline V gene has CDR1 DFQATT and CDR2 SNEGSKA (reference sequence). The CDR3 runs to 14 residues. CDR3 residues: CSARVTLSYNEQFF.

This chain links TRBV23-1 with TRBJ1-2; TCRdb outputs TRBD1, but without DNA this stays unchecked. TRBV23-1 is classed as an ORF, of uncertain function. There are 14 residues in the CDR3. CDR3 sequence: CASSVTGGGGGYTF.

The chain is built from TRBV20-1 and TRBJ1-5. Germline V gives CDR1 DFQATT, CDR2 SNEGSKA (reference sequence). The CDR3 is 15 amino acids. The CDR3 loop reads CSARISTLSNQPQHF.

The chain recombines TRBV6-1 with TRBJ2-7. CDR1 is MNHNS and CDR2 is SASEGT in the germline V gene. The CDR3 consists of 14 residues. The CDR3 is CASDPTTGPYEQYF.

The CDR3 sequence: CAARGGDNSYEQYF. The chain has TRBV2 and TRBJ2-7; TCRdb outputs TRBD1, but without DNA this stays unchecked. The CDR3 runs 14 residues. The germline V gene has CDR1 SNHLY and CDR2 FYNNEI.

The chain couples TRBV5-1 to TRBJ2-7; lacking DNA, the TRBD1 call made by TCRdb goes unchecked. CDR1 SGHRS and CDR2 YFSETQ come from the germline V gene. This CDR3 has 14 residues. The CDR3 protein is CASSFGTTNYEQYF.

The chain has TRBV6-1 and TRBJ2-7; TCRdb gives TRBD1 as the D gene, but with no DNA this cannot be confirmed. Germline CDR1 reads MNHNS; CDR2 reads SASEGT. This CDR3 has 15 residues. This CDR3 reads CASTPGGTGSYEQYF.